This TCR beta chain was captured by sequencing in a study of metastatic and nonmetastatic thyroid tumors. About the study: Across blood and tumor or nodule tissue, repertoires from malignant and benign thyroid patients were compared with one another.

With MiXCR, TCRdb reprocessed the PCR reads. The top ten hold about 18% of the sample, which has approximately 25,000 clones, roughly a quarter seen once. Germline CDR1 reads MRHNA; CDR2 reads SNTAGT. CDR3 size: 15 residues. V lost 2 bases and J lost 3; bases outside the gene matches: 2. This clone was counted a few times. Each patient came to thyroid surgery without any prior treatment (of any kind). V gene TRBV6-4 combines with J gene TRBJ2-3, with TRBD2 matching 10 bases. The TCR was taken from a male donor with papillary thyroid cancer or a benign thyroid nodule (not recorded which). Some clones in this sample may be carry-over from other donors' samples. Input material: blood. The chain's CDR3 is CASSDRGLATDTQYF. CDR3 DNA: TGTGCCAGCAGTGACAGGGGACTAGCGACAGATACGCAGTATTTT.